The TCR beta chain described here comes from a study of chemoradiotherapy in HPV16-positive cancers. Study background: Functional T-cell assays on two HPV16-positive patients' cells defined candidate HPV-specific clones and common TCR motifs.

The CDR3 consists of 17 residues. Germline CDR1 is KGHSH and CDR2 is LQKENI. Between the trimmed V and J ends, which lost 2 bases and 1 base, there was a span of 17 bases. Turning to this clone: Its target is not known.

The table came from immunoSEQ multiplex PCR; TCRdb's copy has only in-frame clones and leaves some out. The repertoire has 4,000 to 5,000 clones, 95% to 97% of them found once; the top ten carry 3.2%. Broader study findings: Candidate HPV-specific clones and E7-related TCR motifs grew in tumor during treatment. In HPV16-positive patients, HPV-responsive T-cell expansion tracked better recurrence-free survival. The functional HPV-specific definition rests on just a couple of HPV16-positive patients.

This sequence joins TRBV18 and TRBJ1-2; a weak D match, TRBD1 (6 bases). The sequence derives from a human donor with HPV-associated anogenital cancer. This specimen consisted of tumor tissue, obtained from a patient who underwent chemoradiotherapy. The CDR3 DNA reads TGTGCCAGCTCACCAGGGGCAGGGACACTTCATAACTATGGCTACACCTTC. Translating gives CASSPGAGTLHNYGYTF.